These 20 T cell receptor beta chains came from one sample sequenced in a study of spatial heterogeneity in lung cancer (dated by TCRdb to about 2019). The library was made by 5' RACE. The sequencer listed for this sample is NextSeq 500. The public reads were run again by TCRdb, first through fastp at Q25 and then through MiXCR, and only productive beta chains were kept. CDR3 protein sequences are deduplicated, and each keeps its most common genes and DNA. Recorded for this sample are 43,000 or so distinct CDR3 sequences; roughly 7% of them occurred a single time. In total, the top ten clones hold 43% of the sample. The time point label for this specimen denotes: sample taken at primary tumor resection. Whole RNA extracted from tumor and nontumor lung tissue, or from cryopreserved PBMC samples, was used for TCR sequencing without cell sorting. The sequencing used PBMCs, collected at surgery. Receptors were obtained from a female donor with early-stage non-small cell lung cancer.

This clonotype was found a few times. The chain links TRBV18 to TRBJ2-7; D uncertain. The V end lost 2 bases, the J end lost 2 bases, and 4 bases lay between the germline ends. This CDR3 comprises 12 residues. Per germline, CDR1 KGHSH and CDR2 LQKENI. Written as DNA, the CDR3 is TGTGCCAGCTCACCAGACACCTACGAGCAGTACTTC. Protein product: CASSPDTYEQYF.

The chain recombines TRBV4-1 with TRBJ2-1; D might be TRBD1 (5 bases). Germline CDR1 reads MGHRA; CDR2 reads YSYEKL. The CDR3 length is 15 residues. V lost 4 bases and J lost 4, with 14 bases in between. CDR3 residues: CASSRDSPSYNEQFF. The CDR3 bases are TGCGCCAGCAGCCGTGACAGCCCCTCGTACAATGAGCAGTTCTTC.

This clonotype was seen repeatedly, ten times or more. The rearrangement uses TRBV6-5 and TRBJ2-7; D might be TRBD1 (6 bases). Trimming shortened V by 4 bases and J by 4 bases, and 11 bases separated the two germline ends. The CDR3 covers 13 residues. Germline V gene lookup returns CDR1 MNHEY and CDR2 SVGAGI. CDR3 in DNA: TGTGCCAGCAGTTCGGGACATTCGTACGAGCAGTACTTC. Amino acids: CASSSGHSYEQYF.

This chain links TRBV11-2 with TRBJ1-3; 7 bases are a match to TRBD1. The length of the CDR3 is 16 residues. The V gene end was trimmed by 5 bases and the J gene end by 4 bases; junction bases not matched to a gene: 11. The germline CDR1 and CDR2 sequences are SGHAT and FQNNGV. In DNA form, the CDR3 reads TGTGCCAGCAGCAGACTACACCCGGGACAGGGAAACACCATATATTTT. Protein product: CASSRLHPGQGNTIYF.

This clonotype was counted ten times or more. The chain couples TRBV7-2 to TRBJ1-1; D gene uncertain. The germline V gene encodes CDR1 SGHTA and CDR2 FQGNSA. Trimming pared 1 base from V and 2 bases from J, leaving 8 bases between. CDR3 length equals 14 residues. CDR3 in DNA: TGTGCCAGCAGCTTAGTCGTCAGCAACACTGAAGCTTTCTTT. The encoded protein is CASSLVVSNTEAFF.

This clonotype was observed a few times. J is TRBJ2-2 and V is TRBV7-2, with D maybe TRBD1 (7 bases). The germline gives CDR1 SGHTA, CDR2 FQGNSA. With 5 bases removed from V and 6 bases from J, the gap between germline ends came to 13 bases. There are 14 residues in the CDR3. For the CDR3, the DNA is TGTGCCAGCAGCCCGAGCAGGGGGGCCGGGGAGCTGTTTTTT. This sequence encodes CASSPSRGAGELFF.

Ten or more counts support this clonotype. This chain joins TRBV3-1 and TRBJ2-7, with no clear D. This CDR3 spans 14 amino acids. V lost 1 base and J lost 0, with 7 bases in between. Germline V CDR1 and CDR2: LGHDT, YNNKEL (reference sequence). CDR3 amino acids: CASSQGDNSYEQYF. CDR3 DNA: TGTGCCAGCAGCCAAGGTGACAACTCCTACGAGCAGTACTTC.

This clonotype was seen more than once but under ten times. This chain uses TRBV2 with TRBJ2-2; no definite D call. The V end lost 5 bases, the J end lost 7 bases, and 11 bases lay between the germline ends. This CDR3 comprises 13 residues. Germline V lookup: CDR1 SNHLY, CDR2 FYNNEI. CDR3 region: CASSPRLDGELFF. CDR3 bases: TGTGCCAGCAGTCCCAGACTTGACGGGGAGCTGTTTTTT.

Worth noting for this clonotype: A much more abundant neighbour one base away suggests this may be a read error. The chain is built from TRBV5-1 and TRBJ1-2, with 7 bases that match TRBD1. The germline V gene has CDR1 SGHRS and CDR2 YFSETQ. CDR3 length: 15 amino acids. The CDR3 region is CASSLDTGALYGCTF. The CDR3 DNA is TGCGCCAGCAGCTTGGATACAGGGGCCCTCTATGGCTGCACCTTC.

This clonotype has ten or more counts. This rearrangement joins TRBV15 to TRBJ2-3, with 9 bases that match TRBD1. Losses at the gene ends were 2 bases for V and 0 bases for J; bases not matched to a gene: 6. The CDR3 totals 17 residues. Looked up from germline, CDR1 is LNHNV and CDR2 is YYDKDF (reference sequence). The CDR3 coding sequence is TGTGCCACCAGCAGACCCGGACAGGGGCCTAGCACAGATACGCAGTATTTT. Its protein is CATSRPGQGPSTDTQYF.

The chain uses TRBV7-9 and TRBJ2-6, with 10 nucleotides matching TRBD1. The V segment lost 3 bases and the J segment 2 bases; nucleotides outside the gene matches: 7. This CDR3 has 18 residues. Germline assignment: CDR1 SEHNR and CDR2 FQNEAQ (reference sequence). CDR3 in DNA: TGTGCCAGCAGCTTTGCCGGGACAGGGGTTCCTGGGGCCAACGTCCTGACTTTC. This sequence encodes CASSFAGTGVPGANVLTF.

In its sample, this clonotype was seen a few times. The chain's CDR3 is CASRQGGESKNIQYF. The CDR3 nucleotides read TGCGCCAGTCGACAGGGGGGCGAGTCCAAAAACATTCAGTACTTC. This chain uses TRBV5-1 with TRBJ2-4, with TRBD1 matching 9 bases. Losses at the gene ends were 8 bases for V and 2 bases for J; bases not matched to a gene: 8. The CDR3 is made up of 15 amino acids. Germline V lookup: CDR1 SGHRS, CDR2 YFSETQ. The whole variable domain, remainder taken from reference TRBV5-1 and TRBJ2-4, is KAGVTQTPRYLIKTRGQQVTLSCSPISGHRSVSWYQQTPGQGLQFLFEYFSETQRNKGNFPGRFSGRQFSNSRSEMNVSTLELGDSALYLCASRQGGESKNIQYFGAGTRLSVL.

This clonotype was picked up a small number of times. V and J are TRBV11-1 and TRBJ2-1; tentatively, D is TRBD2 (6 bases). Germline-derived CDR1 and CDR2 are SGHAT and FQDESV (reference sequence). V lost 1 base and J 0 bases, leaving 13 bases between the germline ends. The CDR3 runs 17 residues. The CDR3: CASSLDSLAHSYNEQFF. For the CDR3, the DNA is TGTGCCAGCAGCTTAGACTCACTAGCCCACTCCTACAATGAGCAGTTCTTC.

At least ten counts were recorded for this clonotype. The V call is TRBV28, the J call TRBJ2-5; TRBD2 aligns across 14 bases. Losses at the gene ends were 6 bases for V and 4 bases for J; bases not matched to a gene: 4. Germline loops: CDR1 MDHEN, CDR2 SYDVKM. CDR3 length: 15 amino acids. CDR3 amino acids: CASRRGLAGVETQYF. The CDR3 DNA reads TGTGCCAGCAGACGGGGACTAGCGGGGGTAGAGACCCAGTACTTC.

This clonotype was counted only a few times. V gene TRBV20-1 combines with J gene TRBJ2-3; D might be TRBD2 (6 bases). Looked up from germline, CDR1 is DFQATT and CDR2 is SNEGSKA (reference sequence). This CDR3 is 16 amino acids long. Trimming removed 3 bases from V and 0 bases from J, with 16 bases in between. The CDR3 reads CSASGGAPGSTDTQYF. The CDR3 region has the DNA TGCAGTGCTAGTGGCGGGGCCCCAGGAAGCACAGATACGCAGTATTTT.

This clonotype was recorded at least ten times. The gene calls are TRBV5-1 and TRBJ2-3; D may correspond to TRBD1 or TRBD2 (5 bases each). The CDR3 runs 13 residues. Germline CDR1 is SGHRS and CDR2 is YFSETQ. Trimming left V 7 bases short and J 5 bases short, with 14 bases between. CDR3 region: CASLGPDGDTQYF. The CDR3 bases are TGCGCCAGCCTGGGACCCGACGGAGATACGCAGTATTTT. The variable domain in full, with the rest retrieved from reference TRBV5-1 and TRBJ2-3, is KAGVTQTPRYLIKTRGQQVTLSCSPISGHRSVSWYQQTPGQGLQFLFEYFSETQRNKGNFPGRFSGRQFSNSRSEMNVSTLELGDSALYLCASLGPDGDTQYFGPGTRLTVL.

The chain carries TRBV12-3 or TRBV12-4 and TRBJ2-1, with D perhaps TRBD1 (6 bases). This CDR3 has 16 residues. The V end lost 5 bases, the J end lost 0 bases, and 14 bases lay between the germline ends. CDR3 sequence reads: CASSADRSSSYNEQFF. CDR3 DNA sequence: TGTGCCAGCAGTGCGGACAGATCAAGCTCCTACAATGAGCAGTTCTTC.

This clonotype was counted ten times or more. The V call is TRBV28, the J call TRBJ2-7; TRBD1 matches 7 bases. CDR1 and CDR2 (germline): MDHEN, SYDVKM. V trimming: 1 base; J trimming: 2 bases; junction bases outside the gene matches: 2. The CDR3 extends over 14 amino acids. The CDR3 loop is CASSLLGGTYEQYF. The DNA of the CDR3 is TGTGCCAGCAGTTTATTAGGGGGCACCTACGAGCAGTACTTC. Together with reference TRBV28 and TRBJ2-7, the CDR3 gives the full variable domain: DVKVTQSSRYLVKRTGEKVFLECVQDMDHENMFWYRQDPGLGLRLIYFSYDVKMKEKGDIPEGYSVSREKKERFSLILESASTNQTSMYLCASSLLGGTYEQYFGPGTRLTVT.

The genes are TRBV12-3 or TRBV12-4 and TRBJ1-1, with D hard to call. The V gene lost 2 bases and the J gene lost 7 bases, with 14 bases spanning the gap. The CDR3 consists of 14 residues. The CDR3 DNA follows: TGTGCCAGCAGTTTACGTCGCGGAGGCAGTGAAGCTTTCTTT. This gives the protein CASSLRRGGSEAFF.

The V and J genes are TRBV21-1 and TRBJ2-7; whether TRBD1, the table's D call, matches the DNA was not checked. TRBV21-1 corresponds to a pseudogene. The CDR3 contains 15 residues. CDR3 sequence reads: CASSKDESPGDEQYF. DNA of the CDR3: TGTGCCAGCAGCAAAGACGAGTCACCAGGGGACGAGCAGTACTTC.